This T cell receptor (beta chain) is from a study of T cell changes during pregnancy in multiple sclerosis (dated by TCRdb to 2018 to 2020). Study-wide context: In women with multiple sclerosis, the researchers looked at how the T cell repertoire shifted as pregnancy progressed.

Library construction relied on the immunoSEQ multiplex PCR assay. The source is immuneACCESS, and TCRdb retained only in-frame sequences with V and J called. Part of the clones is not carried over; for the studies checked, unresolved V genes explain less than half of this, and the remainder is unexplained. Recorded for this sample are some 42,000 clones; 70% to 90% of them occurred a single time. The top ten clones comprise under 0.95% of the sample. The CDR3 starts with the cysteine, ends with the phenylalanine, and has 11 residues. Kept here is only the CDR3 DNA, which spans 33 bases and is read in frame from base 1. V drops 5 bases and J drops 2 bases, leaving 4 bases in between. The germline V gene (reference sequence) provides CDR1 DFQATT and CDR2 SNEGSKA. Worth noting for this clone: Which antigen it targets is not known. No qualities accompany the bases; no much larger clone lies one base away.

The receptor was isolated from a female donor with multiple sclerosis, enrolled in a pregnancy study. The receptor chain draws on TRBV20-1 and TRBJ1-5, with no confidently assigned D gene. The sample consisted of CD4+ T cells from peripheral blood mononuclear cells, taken after pregnancy. The CDR3 region: CSASGNQPQHF. The bases read TGCAGTGCTTCTGGCAATCAGCCCCAGCATTTT.